Following are 19 T cell receptor beta chains from one sample sequenced in a study of CD8+ T cells in alopecia areata. Noted treatment: oral pan-JAK inhibitor, 5-10 mg twice daily. The sequencing template was cDNA reverse transcribed from extracted RNA. Libraries were prepared by immunoSEQ multiplex PCR; TCRdb keeps only in-frame clonotypes and omits some of them. The sample includes 150,000 to 200,000 clones, around 60% of them seen just once. The input for sequencing was CD4+ T cells sorted from blood, taken at week 4, from a patient treated with tofacitinib. These receptors all stem from a human donor with alopecia areata.

V and J are TRBV7-9 and TRBJ2-1, with 8 bases aligning to TRBD2. Germline values: CDR1 SEHNR, CDR2 FQNEAQ (reference sequence). This CDR3 comprises 17 residues. V lost 1 base to trimming and J lost 2 bases; unmatched junction nucleotides: 7. The DNA for the CDR3 is TGTGCCAGCAGCTTAGGCGGGGGGACAAGGACCTACAATGAGCAGTTCTTC. It is translated as CASSLGGGTRTYNEQFF.

This clone was detected only a few times. J is TRBJ2-5 and V is TRBV5-1, with TRBD1 matching over 8 bases. There are 13 residues in the CDR3. CDR1 and CDR2 from the germline V gene are SGHRS and YFSETQ. The V segment lost 1 base and the J segment 5 bases; nucleotides outside the gene matches: 1. The CDR3 DNA reads as TGCGCCAGCAGCTTGTGGACAGGGGAGACCCAGTACTTC. This gives the protein CASSLWTGETQYF.

The V call is TRBV6-6, the J call TRBJ1-1; TRBD1 is a possible D gene (5 bases). CDR1 is MNHNY and CDR2 is SVGAGI in the germline V gene (reference sequence). V shed 6 bases and J shed 8 bases, with 16 bases lying between them. The CDR3 runs to 13 residues. The CDR3 protein is CASSDPGGMEAFF. DNA of the CDR3: TGTGCCAGCAGCGACCCTGGGGGAATGGAAGCTTTCTTT.

The rearrangement links TRBV29-1 to TRBJ1-2, with D tentatively TRBD1 (6 bases). CDR1 and CDR2 (germline): SQVTM, ANQGSEA. V lost 4 bases and J lost 3, with 9 bases in between. The CDR3 sequence is 12 residues long. In nucleotides, the CDR3 is TGCAGCGTTGTCTACAGGGACTATGGCTACACCTTC. It is translated as CSVVYRDYGYTF.

The chain uses TRBV5-1 and TRBJ1-1; the D gene is possibly TRBD1 (6 bases). The CDR3 extends over 13 amino acids. Germline V gene lookup returns CDR1 SGHRS and CDR2 YFSETQ. V lost 3 bases and J 4 bases, leaving 10 bases between the germline ends. In DNA form, the CDR3 reads TGCGCCAGCAGCTCGTGGGGGGCCACTGAAGCTTTCTTT. Translated: CASSSWGATEAFF.

The chain is built from TRBV27 and TRBJ2-6; D gene uncertain. Germline CDR1 and CDR2: MNHEY and SMNVEV (reference sequence). The CDR3 is 12 amino acids. The V end lost 4 bases, the J end lost 4 bases, and 2 bases lay between the germline ends. CDR3 nucleotide sequence: TGTGCCAGCAGTTGGGGGGCCAACGTCCTGACTTTC. Amino acid sequence: CASSWGANVLTF.

This clone has only a few counts. The chain uses TRBV2 and TRBJ1-1, with 7 bases fitting TRBD1. The length of the CDR3 is 14 residues. V shed 6 bases, J shed 3 bases, and the junction held 7 bases outside the gene matches. Germline CDR1 SNHLY, CDR2 FYNNEI. The chain's CDR3 is CASRTGTVDTEAFF. In nucleotides, the CDR3 is TGTGCCAGCAGGACAGGGACAGTGGACACTGAAGCTTTCTTT.

Only a few counts were recorded for this clone. The gene calls are TRBV9 and TRBJ1-2; D gene ambiguous. Germline-derived CDR1 and CDR2 are SGDLS and YYNGEE. Trimming stripped 4 bases from V and 4 bases from J, with 17 bases between. The CDR3 length is 15 residues. The chain's CDR3 is CASSPIGGLGYGYTF. DNA for the CDR3: TGTGCCAGCAGCCCCATAGGAGGTCTTGGCTATGGCTACACCTTC.

A single count supports this clone. The chain carries TRBV30 and TRBJ2-3, with a weak D call TRBD2 (6 bases). Trimming stripped 1 base from V and 11 bases from J, with 10 bases between. Per the germline V gene, CDR1 is GTSNPN and CDR2 is SVGIG (reference sequence). The CDR3 extends over 11 amino acids. The CDR3 protein is CAWSGGALQYF. The CDR3 coding sequence is TGTGCCTGGAGTGGCGGGGCCTTGCAGTATTTT.

The chain employs TRBV11-2 and TRBJ1-3; 8 bases align to TRBD1. The J segment lost 0 bases and the V segment lost 5 bases, leaving 9 bases of the junction unmatched. The CDR3 has 17 residues. The germline CDR1 and CDR2 sequences are SGHAT and FQNNGV. This CDR3 is CASSRRGTGGSGNTIYF. CDR3 DNA: TGTGCCAGCAGCCGCCGGGGTACAGGGGGCTCTGGAAACACCATATATTTT.

Details on this clone: Its ends do not fully match the called genes, so a read error is possible. The rearrangement links TRBV2 to TRBJ2-7; D may be TRBD2 (6 bases). CDR3 length: 13 amino acids. Germline V gene data show CDR1 as SNHLY and CDR2 as FYNNEI. The CDR3 spells CASSGDFQDEQHF. The CDR3, as DNA: TGTGCCAGCAGTGGGGACTTTCAGGACGAGCAGCACTTC.

J is TRBJ2-1 and V is TRBV5-1, with D unclear. The CDR3 has 12 residues. CDR1 and CDR2 (germline): SGHRS, YFSETQ. Trimming stripped 0 bases from V and 6 bases from J, with 4 bases between. CDR3 DNA sequence: TGCGCCAGCAGCTTGGCCCTCAATGAGCAGTTCTTC. This sequence encodes CASSLALNEQFF. The full variable domain, completed using reference TRBV5-1 and TRBJ2-1, is KAGVTQTPRYLIKTRGQQVTLSCSPISGHRSVSWYQQTPGQGLQFLFEYFSETQRNKGNFPGRFSGRQFSNSRSEMNVSTLELGDSALYLCASSLALNEQFFGPGTRLTVL.

This clone was counted a few times. The V and J genes are TRBV29-1 and TRBJ2-7, with 9 bases identical to TRBD1. J gave up 6 bases and V 2 bases, and 8 bases lay outside the gene matches. The CDR3 totals 14 residues. CDR1 SQVTM and CDR2 ANQGSEA come from the germline V gene. The CDR3 DNA reads TGCAGCGTTGAAATTGACAGGGGGTCACGCGAGCAGTACTTC. Its translation: CSVEIDRGSREQYF.

The rearrangement joins TRBV5-4 to TRBJ1-2; D gene unclear. With 4 bases removed from V and 8 bases from J, the gap between germline ends came to 15 bases. The CDR3 extends over 13 amino acids. CDR1 is SGHNT, CDR2 YYREEE, per germline (reference sequence). The CDR3 DNA is TGTGCCAGCAGCCCTGCTCAGATTCGGGGCTACACCTTC. Protein: CASSPAQIRGYTF.

Only a few counts were recorded for this clone. The V and J genes are TRBV27 and TRBJ2-2, with TRBD1 matching over 7 bases. Trimming cost V 6 bases and J 2 bases; bases outside gene matches: 12. This CDR3 region has 17 residues. CDR1 MNHEY and CDR2 SMNVEV come from the germline V gene (reference sequence). CDR3 loop: CASSWRRTGVNTGELFF. For the CDR3, the DNA is TGTGCCAGCAGCTGGAGGAGGACAGGTGTCAACACCGGGGAGCTGTTTTTT.

The genes are TRBV5-1 and TRBJ2-3; D not resolved. V was pared by 4 bases and J by 5 bases, with 14 bases between. The CDR3 runs 14 residues. Per germline, CDR1 SGHRS and CDR2 YFSETQ. The CDR3: CASSAVPGRDTQYF. The CDR3 nucleotides are TGCGCCAGCAGCGCGGTCCCCGGACGAGATACGCAGTATTTT.

The chain recombines TRBV20-1 with TRBJ1-2; D gene ambiguous. CDR3 size: 10 residues. The ends were cut back, 4 bases at V and 8 bases at J, with 8 bases in the middle. Germline CDR1 DFQATT, CDR2 SNEGSKA (reference sequence). DNA of the CDR3: TGCAGTGCTATCACGGAAGGCTACACCTTC. Residues: CSAITEGYTF.

A few counts support this clone. V usage is TRBV21-1 and J usage is TRBJ1-4; the table calls TRBD1, which could not be checked here. TRBV21-1 is a pseudogene. The CDR3 is 14 amino acids. In nucleotides, the CDR3 is TGTGCCAGCAGGGCAGGGGGATTTAATGAAAAACTGTTTTTT. This codes for CASRAGGFNEKLFF.

The genes are TRBV4-3 and TRBJ1-3, with 7 bases that match TRBD1. There are 15 residues in the CDR3. Germline trimming cut 1 base from V and 2 bases from J; bases unmatched to any gene: 2. Looked up from germline, CDR1 is LGHNA and CDR2 is YSLEER. The CDR3 spells CASSQARGAGNTIYF. The CDR3 coding sequence is TGCGCCAGCAGCCAAGCCAGGGGGGCTGGAAACACCATATATTTT.